Listed below are T cell receptor beta chains from one sample, sequenced in a study of blood T cells in healthy people across ages. TCRdb itself ran the 5' RACE reads through MiXCR, one entry per CDR3 protein. Of roughly 800,000 distinct CDR3 sequences in the sample, around a quarter were seen once. These data also formed part of another study, on T cells of mothers and their children.

Sequencing used blood. These receptor sequences come from a boy aged 5-17 years in good health. CDR3s include the opening cysteine and the closing phenylalanine or tryptophan. Each record gives: clone size, V gene, J gene, CDR3 protein. A clone size is listed for some rows: how often the clone was seen (once, few, many), or a class if it is expanded.

size: few; V: TRBV27; J: TRBJ2-1; CDR3: CASSLATGFEQFF
size: .; V: TRBV5-1; J: TRBJ2-3; CDR3: CASSLLPTGELTDTQYF
size: few; V: TRBV9; J: TRBJ2-6; CDR3: CASSVRPGANVLTF
size: few; V: TRBV6-6; J: TRBJ1-5; CDR3: CASSPQGARQPQHF
size: .; V: TRBV20-1; J: TRBJ2-3; CDR3: CSARALTTDTQYF
size: few; V: TRBV4-3; J: TRBJ2-7; CDR3: CASSQDLEGLEQYF
size: .; V: TRBV6-2/TRBV6-3; J: TRBJ2-7; CDR3: CASSTPGGGPYEQYF
size: .; V: TRBV7-3; J: TRBJ2-7; CDR3: CASSSLGGYEQYF
size: .; V: TRBV11-2; J: TRBJ1-2; CDR3: CASSGTGALNYGYTF
size: many; V: TRBV4-2; J: TRBJ1-5; CDR3: CASSQEAGTNQPQHF
size: .; V: TRBV12-3/TRBV12-4; J: TRBJ1-1; CDR3: CASSWLDSDTEAFF
size: few; V: TRBV4-1; J: TRBJ1-2; CDR3: CASSQDIIGGQGPQGGYGYTF
size: .; V: TRBV15; J: TRBJ1-2; CDR3: CATSLRGYYGYTF
size: few; V: TRBV29-1; J: TRBJ2-5; CDR3: CSVEAGLAGPETQYF
size: few; V: TRBV4-1; J: TRBJ2-7; CDR3: CASSHGLQGQSYEQYF
size: few; V: TRBV4-2; J: TRBJ2-7; CDR3: CASSQGGASSYEQYF
size: few; V: TRBV15; J: TRBJ2-1; CDR3: CATSRDNAHEQFF
size: .; V: TRBV24-1; J: TRBJ2-7; CDR3: CATSNSDSYEQYF
size: .; V: TRBV12-3/TRBV12-4; J: TRBJ1-1; CDR3: CASSFAGYTEAFF
size: few; V: TRBV7-2; J: TRBJ2-2; CDR3: CASSLAGTETGEAGELFF
size: .; V: TRBV20-1; J: TRBJ1-5; CDR3: CSARVWQLDQPQHF
size: .; V: TRBV2; J: TRBJ1-1; CDR3: CASLARENTEAFF
size: few; V: TRBV7-9; J: .; CDR3: CASSLMMGLAGNNEQFF
size: .; V: TRBV6-5; J: TRBJ1-4; CDR3: CASSYSSGNEKLFF